This entry lists 6 T cell receptor beta chains sequenced from one sample in a study of cytomegalovirus exposure and HLA in healthy donors. PCR was performed using 60 Vbeta and 13 Jbeta primers. Measured with immunoSEQ multiplex PCR; TCRdb has only the in-frame clones, and not every one. The clone table shows approximately 110,000 clones, with the ten largest holding around 0.6%. The sequencing input was PBMCs. These receptors were collected from a man between 45 and 60 years old in good health and CMV-seronegative.

The chain joins TRBV14 to TRBJ2-7; D is unclear. The germline gives CDR1 SGHDN, CDR2 FVKESK. V lost 5 bases and J 4 bases, leaving 12 bases between the germline ends. The CDR3 totals 13 residues. The CDR3 DNA sequence: TGTGCCAGCAGCTCCCGAACTGTATACGAGCAGTACTTC. This gives the protein CASSSRTVYEQYF.

This rearrangement joins TRBV7-2 to TRBJ1-5; D is unclear. Per germline, CDR1 SGHTA and CDR2 FQGNSA. Trimming removed 5 bases at V and 5 bases at J, with 16 bases between. The CDR3 runs 15 residues. Here the CDR3 reads CASSLRRGGDQPQHF. The CDR3 nucleotides read TGTGCCAGCAGCCTCCGTCGGGGAGGAGATCAGCCCCAGCATTTT.

In DNA, the CDR3 is TGTGCCAGCAGCGTAGTTGGCGGGACAGGGCTCCCTCAACTAGCGGGAGCGTCCTACAATGAGCAGTTCTTC. Encoded protein: CASSVVGGTGLPQLAGASYNEQFF. The chain employs TRBV9 and TRBJ2-1, with 11 bases aligning to TRBD2. Germline V CDR1 and CDR2: SGDLS, YYNGEE. CDR3 size: 24 residues. With V trimmed by 0 bases and J by 1 base, 24 bases remained unmatched. Together with reference TRBV9 and TRBJ2-1, the CDR3 gives the full variable domain: DSGVTQTPKHLITATGQRVTLRCSPRSGDLSVYWYQQSLDQGLQFLIQYYNGEERAKGNILERFSAQQFPDLHSELNLSSLELGDSALYFCASSVVGGTGLPQLAGASYNEQFFGPGTRLTVL.

The chain couples TRBV7-9 to TRBJ1-1, with D hard to call. V lost 7 bases and J 4 bases, leaving 13 bases between the germline ends. Germline CDR1 SEHNR, CDR2 FQNEAQ (reference sequence). This CDR3 has 13 amino acids. The CDR3 DNA reads as TGTGCCAGCATAAAGATGACGGGCACTGAAGCTTTCTTT. This gives the protein CASIKMTGTEAFF.

The chain carries TRBV7-2 and TRBJ1-1; D gene uncertain. Germline values: CDR1 SGHTA, CDR2 FQGNSA. This CDR3 is 14 amino acids long. Deletions cut 0 bases from V and 0 bases from J, with 5 bases between. The CDR3 bases are TGTGCCAGCAGCTTAGCAGAGATGAACACTGAAGCTTTCTTT. This gives the protein CASSLAEMNTEAFF.

The rearrangement uses TRBV5-1 and TRBJ1-1; D uncertain. V lost 3 bases and J 7 bases, leaving 10 bases between the germline ends. This CDR3 is built from 12 residues. CDR1 and CDR2 (germline): SGHRS, YFSETQ. The CDR3: CASSSGWGEAFF. CDR3 bases: TGCGCCAGCAGCTCGGGGTGGGGTGAAGCTTTCTTT.